The 25 T cell receptor beta chains given below trace back to one sample, sequenced in a study of T cell clonotyping in hematopoietic cell transplantation. Assay: immunoSEQ multiplex PCR; the TCRdb copy retains only in-frame clones and omits some. The table includes around 12,000 clones, roughly 80% detected once. Sample: PBMCs, taken 100 days after allogeneic stem cell transplant. All receptors derive from a female patient aged 40-50 years who had an allogeneic stem cell transplant from a related donor, so T cells may come from the graft donor. Some clones in this sample may be carry-over from other donors' samples.

This clone was counted between two and nine times. The rearrangement joins TRBV7-9 to TRBJ1-2; D call uncertain. Germline assignment: CDR1 SEHNR and CDR2 FQNEAQ (reference sequence). V was pared by 0 bases and J by 1 base, with 12 bases between. This CDR3 contains 16 residues. In nucleotides, the CDR3 is TGTGCCAGCAGCTTAGCGCCAGAGGATCTTAACTATGGCTACACCTTC. It is translated as CASSLAPEDLNYGYTF.

This rearrangement joins TRBV6-5 to TRBJ2-5; D remains unclear. The CDR3 totals 14 residues. Germline CDR1 reads MNHEY; CDR2 reads SVGAGI. With 2 bases removed from V and 2 bases from J, the gap between germline ends came to 9 bases. CDR3 nucleotides: TGTGCCAGCAGTTACACCGACGGACAAGAGACCCAGTACTTC. Translating gives CASSYTDGQETQYF.

The J gene is TRBJ1-1, the V gene TRBV30, with D perhaps TRBD1 (6 bases). The CDR3 has 16 amino acids. V lost 0 bases, J lost 0 bases, and 14 bases lay in between. Germline assignment: CDR1 GTSNPN and CDR2 SVGIG (reference sequence). The DNA of the CDR3 is TGTGCCTGGAGTGTAATACAGGGAAGCATGAACACTGAAGCTTTCTTT. Amino acid sequence: CAWSVIQGSMNTEAFF. The variable domain in full, with the rest retrieved from reference TRBV30 and TRBJ1-1, is SQTIHQWPATLVQPVGSPLSLECTVEGTSNPNLYWYRQAAGRGLQLLFYSVGIGQISSEVPQNLSASRPQDRQFILSSKKLLLSDSGFYLCAWSVIQGSMNTEAFFGQGTRLTVV.

The chain recombines TRBV30 with TRBJ1-2, with D perhaps matching TRBD1 (5 bases). This CDR3 is built from 14 residues. Looked up from germline, CDR1 is GTSNPN and CDR2 is SVGIG (reference sequence). V was pared by 1 base and J by 4 bases, with 13 bases between. The CDR3 reads CAWSGGRAGYGYTF. The CDR3 DNA reads as TGTGCCTGGAGTGGCGGCAGGGCTGGCTATGGCTACACCTTC.

The table lists this clone with a few counts. The V gene is TRBV27, the J gene TRBJ2-3; a possible D gene is TRBD2 (6 bases). CDR1 is MNHEY and CDR2 is SMNVEV in the germline V gene (reference sequence). The CDR3 loop spans 15 amino acids. As DNA, the CDR3 is TGTACTACGACACAGGACCCGGCGGGACCAGATACGCAGTATTTT. It codes for CTTTQDPAGPDTQYF.

The gene calls are TRBV6-5 and TRBJ1-2, with TRBD1 identical over 7 bases. CDR1 and CDR2 (germline): MNHEY, SVGAGI. The V segment lost 5 bases and the J segment 8 bases; nucleotides outside the gene matches: 14. The CDR3 is made up of 15 amino acids. The CDR3 DNA follows: TGTGCCAGCAGTATTTTCTCAGACAGGGAAGAGGGCTACACCTTC. It yields the protein CASSIFSDREEGYTF.

In its sample, this clone was seen a few times. The chain combines TRBV5-1 with TRBJ2-7, with 7 bases that match TRBD1. With 5 bases clipped from V and 5 bases from J, the junction kept 4 bases outside the gene matches. Per germline, CDR1 SGHRS and CDR2 YFSETQ. CDR3 length: 12 residues. CDR3 region: CASSRQGDEQYF. DNA of the CDR3: TGCGCCAGCAGTCGACAGGGAGACGAGCAGTACTTC.

The gene calls are TRBV19 and TRBJ1-1; no clear D gene. Trimming pared 3 bases from V and 4 bases from J, leaving 15 bases between. CDR3 length: 15 residues. Per germline, CDR1 LNHDA and CDR2 SQIVND (reference sequence). CDR3 sequence (DNA): TGTGCCAGTAGTATGCCCGCCGGGGTGTCCACTGAAGCTTTCTTT. Encoded protein: CASSMPAGVSTEAFF.

This clone was recorded once. DNA for the CDR3: TGTGCCTGGCAAAGTTATATCCGCACGGGGACCCCGGGAGGTGGCTACGAGCAGTACTTC. Its protein product is CAWQSYIRTGTPGGGYEQYF. The chain carries TRBV30 and TRBJ2-7; 7 bases are shared with TRBD2. Per the germline V gene, CDR1 is GTSNPN and CDR2 is SVGIG (reference sequence). V lost 5 bases, J lost 3 bases, and 28 bases stayed unmatched. The CDR3 length is 20 residues.

V and J are TRBV29-1 and TRBJ2-7; D unclear. This CDR3 is 12 amino acids long. V gave up 4 bases and J gave up 2 bases, with 9 bases separating them. Germline lookup yields CDR1 SQVTM and CDR2 ANQGSEA. This chain's CDR3 is CSVGSRAYEQYF. The CDR3 DNA reads as TGCAGCGTTGGATCAAGGGCCTACGAGCAGTACTTC.

The chain couples TRBV28 to TRBJ2-7; no reliable D call. Germline loops: CDR1 MDHEN, CDR2 SYDVKM. The CDR3 has 16 residues. Trimming left V 3 bases short and J 2 bases short, with 17 bases between. Here the CDR3 DNA reads TGTGCCAGCAGTTTTTCCCTATCGACGCATACCTACGAGCAGTACTTC. Translating it yields CASSFSLSTHTYEQYF.

This clone was picked up one time. The chain combines TRBV30 with TRBJ1-1; D is undetermined. There are 13 residues in the CDR3. V lost 4 bases and J 1 base, leaving 10 bases between the germline ends. Per the germline V gene, CDR1 is GTSNPN and CDR2 is SVGIG (reference sequence). The DNA of the CDR3 is TGTGCCTGGACTAAAGGAGGGAACACTGAAGCTTTCTTT. Protein sequence: CAWTKGGNTEAFF.

In DNA form, the CDR3 reads TGCAGCGTTGGACTAGCGGGAGGAGTAGAGCAGTACTTC. It yields the protein CSVGLAGGVEQYF. This chain uses TRBV29-1 with TRBJ2-7; 13 bases map to TRBD2. This CDR3 comprises 13 residues. J was trimmed by 7 bases and V by 4 bases; bases with no gene match: 4. The V gene's germline CDR1 is SQVTM and CDR2 ANQGSEA.

This chain joins TRBV20-1 and TRBJ1-2; D uncertain. Trimming removed 0 bases from V and 9 bases from J, with 5 bases in between. Germline CDR1 and CDR2: DFQATT and SNEGSKA (reference sequence). The CDR3 runs to 10 residues. The CDR3: CSARDHRYTF. CDR3 nucleotides: TGCAGTGCTAGAGACCACCGCTACACCTTC.

The genes are TRBV30 and TRBJ1-1, with no clear D. Trimming removed 2 bases at V and 3 bases at J, with 10 bases between. Germline loops: CDR1 GTSNPN, CDR2 SVGIG (reference sequence). The CDR3 is made up of 13 amino acids. The CDR3 region is CAWSPQEYTEAFF. In DNA, the CDR3 is TGTGCCTGGAGTCCTCAGGAGTACACTGAAGCTTTCTTT. Combining the CDR3 with reference TRBV30 and TRBJ1-1 gives the whole variable domain SQTIHQWPATLVQPVGSPLSLECTVEGTSNPNLYWYRQAAGRGLQLLFYSVGIGQISSEVPQNLSASRPQDRQFILSSKKLLLSDSGFYLCAWSPQEYTEAFFGQGTRLTVV.

This chain uses TRBV5-1 with TRBJ1-2; D perhaps matches TRBD1 (6 bases). This CDR3 has 16 residues. Trimming cost V 1 base and J 4 bases, with 17 bases left between them. Germline V gives CDR1 SGHRS, CDR2 YFSETQ. DNA for the CDR3: TGCGCCAGCAGCTTGTATGGGCCCTGGGGGGCCTATGGCTACACCTTC. This translates into CASSLYGPWGAYGYTF.

This rearrangement joins TRBV5-4 to TRBJ2-7; the D is unclear. The germline V and J ends were trimmed by 2 bases and 7 bases, with 16 bases remaining between them. Germline CDR1 is SGHNT and CDR2 is YYREEE (reference sequence). CDR3 length: 14 residues. The CDR3 spells CASSFRTNSGEQYF. CDR3 sequence (DNA): TGTGCCAGCAGCTTCAGAACTAATTCGGGTGAGCAGTACTTC.

V and J are TRBV5-1 and TRBJ2-5; 9 bases fit TRBD1. Trimming at V came to 4 bases and at J to 5 bases, leaving 6 bases not matched to a gene. The germline CDR1 and CDR2 sequences are SGHRS and YFSETQ. The CDR3 runs to 14 residues. The CDR3 spells CASSTGTGLETQYF. The CDR3 nucleotides are TGCGCCAGCAGCACCGGGACAGGGCTGGAGACCCAGTACTTC.

This clone showed up just once. The chain carries TRBV6-1 and TRBJ2-6, with TRBD1 matching 10 bases. The CDR3 is made up of 15 amino acids. The junction had 2 bases not matched to a gene; V was cut back by 8 bases and J by 1 base. Germline V CDR1 and CDR2: MNHNS, SASEGT. The CDR3 nucleotides are TGTGCCAGCTGGACAGGGGGATCTGGGGCCAACGTCCTGACTTTC. Translated: CASWTGGSGANVLTF.

V gene TRBV9 combines with J gene TRBJ2-5; the D is unclear. CDR1 SGDLS and CDR2 YYNGEE come from the germline V gene. The CDR3 is 12 amino acids. V shed 3 bases and J shed 4 bases, with 7 bases lying between them. CDR3 sequence (DNA): TGTGCCAGCAGCGACTCGGGAGAGACCCAGTACTTC. Translating gives CASSDSGETQYF.

V and J are TRBV30 and TRBJ1-1; D remains ambiguous. Germline V gene lookup returns CDR1 GTSNPN and CDR2 SVGIG (reference sequence). This CDR3 is built from 13 residues. V dropped 3 bases and J dropped 4 bases, with 12 bases sitting between them. This CDR3 reads CAWSLTVGTEAFF. CDR3 sequence (DNA): TGTGCCTGGAGCTTAACAGTGGGCACTGAAGCTTTCTTT.

The genes are TRBV2 and TRBJ1-4; D uncertain. There are 16 residues in the CDR3. Germline V gene sequence: CDR1 SNHLY, CDR2 FYNNEI. Trimming left V 10 bases short and J 8 bases short, with 26 bases between. The CDR3 DNA is TGTGCCACCATAAAGGACGGGCAGTCCCTCAGGGAAAAACTGTTTTTT. Translating it yields CATIKDGQSLREKLFF.

The chain uses TRBV19 and TRBJ1-1; D remains ambiguous. Germline V gene lookup returns CDR1 LNHDA and CDR2 SQIVND (reference sequence). The V end was cut by 3 bases, the J end by 2 bases, with 19 bases between. The CDR3 loop spans 17 amino acids. The CDR3 loop is CASSIPSREGPNTEAFF. The CDR3 nucleotides are TGTGCCAGTAGTATCCCCAGCCGAGAGGGCCCAAACACTGAAGCTTTCTTT.

The chain links TRBV19 to TRBJ1-2; D remains unclear. Germline loops: CDR1 LNHDA, CDR2 SQIVND (reference sequence). Trimming took off 1 base at V and 8 bases at J, with 11 bases between the two ends. The CDR3 is made up of 13 amino acids. CDR3 region: CASSIGGPAGYTF. For the CDR3, the DNA is TGTGCCAGTAGTATAGGCGGTCCTGCGGGCTACACCTTC.

This clone was seen only a few times. This chain joins TRBV1 and TRBJ2-5; the tabulated D call, TRBD2, remains unverified against the DNA. TRBV1 is designated a pseudogene. The CDR3 has 14 residues. CDR3 residues: CTSRPGTTQETQYF. In DNA, the CDR3 is TGCACCAGCAGACCCGGGACTACCCAAGAGACCCAGTACTTC.